One and the same sample provided the 24 T cell receptor beta chains below, sequenced in a study of T cell repertoires in cytomegalovirus infection. No antigen has been identified for these receptors. In TCRdb, the reads were re-called with MiXCR into one record per CDR3 protein. This sample has some 920,000 distinct CDR3 sequences, with around 30% found just once. Here the sequenced sample was cultured CD8+ T cells from PBMCs, taken from culture after CMV antigen stimulation. The receptors come from a human donor in good health (CMV status not recorded). Some clones in this sample may be carry-over from other donors' samples.

This clonotype was seen more than once but under ten times. The chain uses TRBV5-6 and TRBJ1-2, with D perhaps matching TRBD1 (6 bases). Germline CDR1 SGHDT, CDR2 YYEEEE. V was cut by 4 bases and J by 3 bases, with 13 bases left in between. This CDR3 is 14 amino acids long. CDR3 sequence reads: CASSHWTEYYGYTF. CDR3 nucleotides: TGTGCCAGCAGCCATTGGACAGAATACTATGGCTACACCTTC. Variable domain in full (rest from reference TRBV5-6 and TRBJ1-2): DAGVTQSPTHLIKTRGQQVTLRCSPKSGHDTVSWYQQALGQGPQFIFQYYEEEERQRGNFPDRFSGHQFPNYSSELNVNALLLGDSALYLCASSHWTEYYGYTFGSGTRLTVV.

This clonotype was counted between two and nine times. The chain uses TRBV11-2 and TRBJ2-1; D may be TRBD2 (5 bases). Germline assignment: CDR1 SGHAT and CDR2 FQNNGV. V lost 6 bases to trimming and J lost 6 bases, with 12 bases between them. The CDR3 loop spans 13 amino acids. The CDR3: CASRVGSFNEQFF. CDR3 coding DNA: TGTGCCAGCAGAGTAGGGAGCTTCAATGAGCAGTTCTTC.

The J gene is TRBJ1-4, the V gene TRBV7-4, with D uncertain. The V gene's germline CDR1 is SGHVT and CDR2 SQSDAQ. V lost 6 bases to trimming and J lost 6 bases, with 11 bases between them. The CDR3 loop spans 13 amino acids. CDR3 in amino acids: CASSSGIDEKLFF. CDR3 DNA: TGTGCCAGCAGTTCGGGCATCGATGAAAAACTGTTTTTT.

This clonotype was seen more than once but under ten times. The rearrangement joins TRBV7-3 to TRBJ2-3, with 9 nucleotides matching TRBD1. The CDR3 spans 15 residues. Unmatched junction bases numbered 6, after V lost 6 bases and J lost 2 bases. The germline CDR1 and CDR2 sequences are SGHTA and FQGTGA. The CDR3 loop is CASSTGTGPTDTQYF. CDR3 DNA sequence: TGTGCCAGCAGTACCGGGACAGGGCCCACAGATACGCAGTATTTT.

With respect to this clonotype: A read error may account for a junction end that differs from germline. This chain uses TRBV6-2 or TRBV6-3 with TRBJ1-1; possibly TRBD1 for D (5 bases). The CDR3 loop spans 14 amino acids. The germline V gene encodes CDR1 MNHEY and CDR2 SVGEGT. CDR3 sequence reads: CASVRYEEGTETFF. As DNA, the CDR3 is TGTGCCAGCGTACGCTACGAGGAAGGGACTGAAACTTTCTTT.

This clonotype was observed a few times. The chain is built from TRBV12-3 or TRBV12-4 and TRBJ1-4, with D maybe TRBD1 (5 bases). The CDR3 is 14 amino acids. With 5 bases removed from V and 3 bases from J, the gap between germline ends came to 10 bases. The CDR3 DNA is TGTGCCAGCAGTCGCCAGGGACCTAATGAAAAACTGTTTTTT. Its translation is CASSRQGPNEKLFF.

V gene TRBV28 combines with J gene TRBJ2-3; 10 nucleotides agree with TRBD2. CDR1 MDHEN and CDR2 SYDVKM come from the germline V gene. This CDR3 is 16 amino acids long. The junction had 13 bases not matched to a gene; V was cut back by 7 bases and J by 6 bases. The CDR3: CASTLAGAYTPDTQYF. CDR3 bases: TGTGCCAGCACGCTAGCGGGGGCCTACACCCCGGATACGCAGTATTTT.

In DNA form, the CDR3 reads TGCGCCAGCAGCCAAGATTCAGGGCTAGGAAGAAACACCGGGGAGCTGTTTTTT. The encoded protein is CASSQDSGLGRNTGELFF. The chain joins TRBV4-3 to TRBJ2-2, with D possibly being TRBD1 (5 bases). Germline CDR1 LGHNA, CDR2 YSLEER. This CDR3 region has 18 residues. The V and J ends lost 0 bases and 2 bases respectively, with 16 bases between them.

The chain combines TRBV2 with TRBJ2-5; 7 bases match TRBD1. Germline assignment: CDR1 SNHLY and CDR2 FYNNEI. The CDR3 covers 13 residues. The V and J ends lost 6 bases and 4 bases, in that order; junction bases with no gene match: 5. The CDR3 DNA follows: TGTGCCAGCAGGGGACAGTGGAGAGAGACCCAGTACTTC. It specifies CASRGQWRETQYF.

This clonotype occurred many times. The V and J genes are TRBV7-6 and TRBJ2-7, with D possibly TRBD1 on 6 matching bases. Trimming shortened V by 3 bases and J by 5 bases, and 17 bases separated the two germline ends. The length of the CDR3 is 15 residues. Germline V CDR1 and CDR2: SGHVS, FNYEAQ. The CDR3 spells CASSFRGRDIDEQYF. In DNA, the CDR3 is TGTGCCAGCAGCTTCAGGGGCCGGGATATCGACGAGCAGTACTTC.

This rearrangement joins TRBV23-1 to TRBJ2-3; 8 nucleotides line up with TRBD1. TRBV23-1 is classed as an ORF, of uncertain function. V was pared by 6 bases and J by 6 bases, with 11 bases of the junction left unmatched. The CDR3 is 15 amino acids. CDR3 nucleotide sequence: TGCGCCAGCAGCCCCCGGGACAGGAGGGCCGATACGCAGTATTTT. Amino acid sequence: CASSPRDRRADTQYF.

The chain recombines TRBV12-3 or TRBV12-4 with TRBJ1-3, with D unclear. With 6 bases removed from V and 0 bases from J, the gap between germline ends came to 9 bases. The CDR3 loop spans 14 amino acids. CDR3 sequence reads: CASRGPISGNTIYF. The CDR3 DNA is TGTGCCAGCAGGGGTCCGATCTCTGGAAACACCATATATTTT.

This clonotype was observed a handful of times. The chain employs TRBV6-2 or TRBV6-3 and TRBJ2-1; perhaps D is TRBD1 or TRBD2 (7 bases each). Germline lookup yields CDR1 MNHEY and CDR2 SVGEGT. With 7 bases removed from V and 5 bases from J, the gap between germline ends came to 18 bases. The CDR3 runs to 15 residues. The CDR3 region is CASTTDREGHNEQFF. The CDR3 DNA follows: TGTGCCAGCACCACCGACAGGGAGGGACACAATGAGCAGTTCTTC.

The rearrangement links TRBV5-1 to TRBJ2-2; 11 nucleotides match TRBD1. The CDR3 consists of 14 residues. V trimming: 6 bases; J trimming: 8 bases; junction bases outside the gene matches: 6. Looked up from germline, CDR1 is SGHRS and CDR2 is YFSETQ. The CDR3 spells CASTIGQGAGELFF. The CDR3 bases are TGCGCCAGCACCATCGGACAGGGGGCAGGGGAGCTGTTTTTT.

The table lists this clonotype with a few counts. The V and J genes are TRBV28 and TRBJ2-7; TRBD2 aligns across 12 bases. This CDR3 spans 15 amino acids. CDR1 is MDHEN and CDR2 is SYDVKM in the germline V gene. V dropped 3 bases and J dropped 6; count of bases not matched to a gene: 6. This chain's CDR3 is CASSFGRTSGAEQYV. CDR3 sequence (DNA): TGTGCCAGCAGTTTTGGGAGGACTAGCGGGGCCGAGCAGTACGTC.

This clonotype was counted at least ten times. The chain is built from TRBV7-8 and TRBJ2-3, with D maybe TRBD1 (6 bases). This CDR3 is built from 14 residues. Germline V gives CDR1 SGHVS, CDR2 FQNEAQ. V was trimmed by 2 bases and J by 2 bases, leaving 8 bases between them. CDR3 in DNA: TGTGCCAGCAGCTTAAGGGGGTCCACAGATACGCAGTATTTT. Its translation: CASSLRGSTDTQYF.

The rearrangement joins TRBV6-1 to TRBJ2-3; the D gene is possibly TRBD2 (5 bases). Looked up from germline, CDR1 is MNHNS and CDR2 is SASEGT. There are 17 residues in the CDR3. V was shortened by 5 bases and J by 1 base, with 19 bases between the two germline ends. The CDR3 region is CASSSPPSRTRTDTQYF. The CDR3 nucleotides read TGTGCCAGCAGTTCCCCCCCTAGCCGAACCCGCACAGATACGCAGTATTTT.

The chain couples TRBV12-5 to TRBJ1-6; D unresolved. The germline V and J ends were trimmed by 4 bases and 1 base, with 11 bases remaining between them. In germline, CDR1 is LGHNT, CDR2 FRNRAP. The CDR3 is 16 residues long. The CDR3 DNA is TGTGCTAGTGGTTGGTTTGGCAGTTCCTATAATTCACCCCTCCACTTT. It is translated as CASGWFGSSYNSPLHF.

The chain uses TRBV29-1 and TRBJ2-1; 13 bases are a match to TRBD2. The CDR3 totals 15 residues. From germline, CDR1 is SQVTM and CDR2 ANQGSEA. V shed 3 bases, J shed 3 bases, and the junction held 2 bases outside the gene matches. This CDR3 is CSVEGTSGVYNEQFF. CDR3 DNA sequence: TGCAGCGTTGAGGGGACTAGCGGGGTCTACAATGAGCAGTTCTTC.

In this sample, this clonotype turned up a few times. The rearrangement uses TRBV12-3 or TRBV12-4 and TRBJ2-3; the D gene could be TRBD1 or TRBD2 (5 bases each). Deletions cut 7 bases from V and 1 base from J, with 21 bases between. The length of the CDR3 is 17 residues. CDR3 sequence: CASTSKARGDGTDTQYF. The CDR3 nucleotides are TGTGCCAGCACCTCGAAAGCGAGGGGCGACGGCACAGATACGCAGTATTTT.

This clonotype has a count of ten or more. The chain joins TRBV7-8 to TRBJ2-5, with D unclear. Germline lookup yields CDR1 SGHVS and CDR2 FQNEAQ. This CDR3 is 13 amino acids long. V lost 7 bases and J 5 bases, leaving 14 bases between the germline ends. Here the CDR3 reads CASTLGEVETQYF. DNA of the CDR3: TGTGCCAGCACCTTGGGTGAGGTGGAGACCCAGTACTTC.

In its sample, this clonotype was seen many times. The chain couples TRBV19 to TRBJ1-1; no clear D. CDR1 LNHDA and CDR2 SQIVND come from the germline V gene (reference sequence). This CDR3 comprises 13 residues. V was pared by 9 bases and J by 0 bases, with 11 bases between. The CDR3 region has the DNA TGTGCCAGCAGCCGGACGGTGAACACTGAAGCTTTCTTT. Its protein is CASSRTVNTEAFF.

There are a few counts of this clonotype. The V and J genes are TRBV28 and TRBJ2-2; 9 bases are a match to TRBD1. Germline V gene lookup returns CDR1 MDHEN and CDR2 SYDVKM. The CDR3 sequence is 13 residues long. J gave up 7 bases and V 10 bases, and 7 bases lay outside the gene matches. The CDR3 reads CATWTGVGGELFF. DNA for the CDR3: TGTGCCACCTGGACAGGGGTAGGCGGGGAGCTGTTTTTT.

V and J are TRBV5-6 and TRBJ1-4, with D uncertain. The CDR3 loop spans 14 amino acids. V was shortened by 4 bases and J by 5 bases, with 12 bases between the two germline ends. CDR1 and CDR2 (germline): SGHDT, YYEEEE. CDR3 sequence reads: CASSPQTVNEKLFF. The CDR3 DNA is TGTGCCAGCAGCCCGCAGACCGTCAATGAAAAACTGTTTTTT.